These T cell receptor beta chains were read from a single sample in a study of CD8 T cells in Susac syndrome. TCRdb re-called the immunoSEQ multiplex PCR reads through MiXCR, storing one row per CDR3 protein. The sample includes some 250,000 distinct CDR3 sequences, less than 96% of them seen just once. Sequencing was done on a sample of CD4+ T cells from PBMCs. The receptors come from a human donor with Susac syndrome. Both conserved end residues are part of each CDR3. A D gene is named only where the DNA matches it firmly. The size field is filled for only some rows; it gives once, few, many or a size class.

J gene: TRBJ2-3; clone size: NA; V gene: TRBV7-9; D gene: TRBD1; CDR3 protein: CASSSRQGSNTDTQYF; CDR3 DNA: TGTGCCAGCAGCTCTCGACAGGGGAGTAATACAGATACGCAGTATTTT
J gene: TRBJ2-1; clone size: NA; V gene: TRBV6-4; D gene: NA; CDR3 protein: CASSDPGTEQFF; CDR3 DNA: TGTGCCAGCAGTGACCCCGGGACAGAGCAGTTCTTC
J gene: TRBJ1-2; clone size: NA; V gene: TRBV28; D gene: NA; CDR3 protein: CASSPGTFSYGYTF; CDR3 DNA: TGTGCCAGCAGCCCCGGGACATTTAGTTATGGCTACACCTTC
J gene: TRBJ2-1; clone size: NA; V gene: TRBV4-1; D gene: NA; CDR3 protein: CASSQYANEQFF; CDR3 DNA: TGCGCCAGCAGCCAATATGCCAATGAGCAGTTCTTC
J gene: TRBJ2-2; clone size: few; V gene: TRBV9; D gene: NA; CDR3 protein: CASSLKNTGELFF; CDR3 DNA: TGTGCCAGCAGCCTCAAGAACACCGGGGAGCTGTTTTTT
J gene: TRBJ2-7; clone size: NA; V gene: TRBV14; D gene: TRBD2; CDR3 protein: CASSRAFRTSGIFEQYF; CDR3 DNA: TGTGCCAGCAGCCGGGCCTTCAGGACTAGCGGGATTTTCGAGCAGTACTTC
J gene: TRBJ1-2; clone size: NA; V gene: TRBV6-6; D gene: TRBD1; CDR3 protein: CASSYPQGDYGYTF; CDR3 DNA: TGTGCCAGCAGTTACCCACAGGGGGACTATGGCTACACCTTC
J gene: TRBJ2-1; clone size: once; V gene: TRBV29-1; D gene: TRBD2; CDR3 protein: CSVGVAAPGGTYNEQFF; CDR3 DNA: TGCAGCGTTGGGGTAGCCGCTCCGGGGGGGACCTACAATGAGCAGTTCTTC
J gene: TRBJ1-5; clone size: NA; V gene: TRBV6-6; D gene: NA; CDR3 protein: CASSRNHSNQPQHF; CDR3 DNA: TGTGCCAGCAGCCGAAACCATAGCAATCAGCCCCAGCATTTT
J gene: TRBJ2-5; clone size: NA; V gene: TRBV9; D gene: NA; CDR3 protein: CASSVEGHPNRETQYF; CDR3 DNA: TGTGCCAGCAGCGTAGAGGGACACCCGAACCGGGAGACCCAGTACTTC
J gene: TRBJ1-4; clone size: NA; V gene: TRBV30; D gene: NA; CDR3 protein: CAWSARQHREKLFF; CDR3 DNA: TGTGCCTGGAGTGCCAGACAGCACAGAGAAAAACTGTTTTTT
J gene: TRBJ2-6; clone size: NA; V gene: TRBV29-1; D gene: NA; CDR3 protein: CSVETASGANVLTF; CDR3 DNA: TGCAGCGTTGAGACGGCCTCTGGGGCCAACGTCCTGACTTTC
J gene: TRBJ2-1; clone size: NA; V gene: TRBV5-1; D gene: TRBD1; CDR3 protein: CASSEGTEYNEQFF; CDR3 DNA: TGCGCCAGCAGCGAAGGGACAGAATACAATGAGCAGTTCTTC
J gene: TRBJ2-7; clone size: NA; V gene: TRBV5-1; D gene: TRBD2; CDR3 protein: CASSLGRSGGPSYEQYF; CDR3 DNA: TGCGCCAGCAGCTTGGGGAGAAGCGGGGGCCCCTCCTACGAGCAGTACTTC
J gene: TRBJ1-1; clone size: NA; V gene: TRBV5-1; D gene: NA; CDR3 protein: CASSLQQNTEAFF; CDR3 DNA: TGCGCCAGCAGCTTGCAGCAGAACACTGAAGCTTTCTTT
J gene: TRBJ1-1; clone size: NA; V gene: TRBV29-1; D gene: NA; CDR3 protein: CSVEGLTGTRNTEAFF; CDR3 DNA: TGCAGCGTTGAAGGTTTAACCGGGACAAGGAACACTGAAGCTTTCTTT
J gene: TRBJ2-7; clone size: NA; V gene: TRBV4-1; D gene: NA; CDR3 protein: CASSQGAGFSYEQYF; CDR3 DNA: TGCGCCAGCAGCCAAGGGGCAGGGTTCAGCTACGAGCAGTACTTC
J gene: TRBJ1-5; clone size: NA; V gene: TRBV4-1; D gene: NA; CDR3 protein: CASSLLPGGSNQPQHF; CDR3 DNA: TGCGCCAGCAGCCTTTTACCAGGAGGTAGCAATCAGCCCCAGCATTTT
J gene: TRBJ2-5; clone size: NA; V gene: TRBV30; D gene: NA; CDR3 protein: CAWSAGLVKETQYF; CDR3 DNA: TGTGCCTGGAGTGCCGGACTCGTAAAAGAGACCCAGTACTTC
J gene: TRBJ1-2; clone size: NA; V gene: TRBV4-1; D gene: NA; CDR3 protein: CASSQGWSYGYTF; CDR3 DNA: TGCGCCAGCAGCCAAGGCTGGAGCTATGGCTACACCTTC
J gene: TRBJ2-7; clone size: NA; V gene: TRBV3-1; D gene: NA; CDR3 protein: CASSPGRPYEQYF; CDR3 DNA: TGTGCCAGCAGTCCCGGGAGACCCTACGAGCAGTACTTC
J gene: TRBJ1-2; clone size: NA; V gene: TRBV20-1; D gene: TRBD1; CDR3 protein: CSAITGGIGYTF; CDR3 DNA: TGCAGTGCTATCACAGGGGGCATCGGCTACACCTTC
J gene: TRBJ2-1; clone size: once; V gene: TRBV5-4; D gene: NA; CDR3 protein: CASSSGTGSYNEQFF; CDR3 DNA: TGTGCCAGCAGCTCCGGAACGGGTTCCTACAATGAGCAGTTCTTC
J gene: TRBJ1-2; clone size: NA; V gene: TRBV3-1; D gene: NA; CDR3 protein: CASSQTEDYGYTF; CDR3 DNA: TGTGCCAGCAGCCAGACAGAGGACTATGGCTACACCTTC
J gene: TRBJ1-4; clone size: NA; V gene: TRBV15; D gene: TRBD1; CDR3 protein: CATSTGQGEEKLFF; CDR3 DNA: TGTGCCACCAGCACAGGACAGGGGGAAGAAAAACTGTTTTTT
J gene: TRBJ2-3; clone size: NA; V gene: TRBV28; D gene: TRBD2; CDR3 protein: CASSFRTGRTDTQYF; CDR3 DNA: TGTGCCAGCAGTTTTCGGACCGGGAGGACAGATACGCAGTATTTT
J gene: TRBJ2-7; clone size: NA; V gene: TRBV5-1; D gene: NA; CDR3 protein: CASSGGVYEQYF; CDR3 DNA: TGCGCCAGCAGTGGCGGGGTTTACGAGCAGTACTTC
J gene: TRBJ2-1; clone size: NA; V gene: TRBV3-1; D gene: NA; CDR3 protein: CASSPPAYNEQFF; CDR3 DNA: TGTGCCAGCAGCCCACCGGCCTACAATGAGCAGTTCTTC
J gene: TRBJ2-7; clone size: NA; V gene: TRBV7-3; D gene: TRBD2; CDR3 protein: CASSPSAGGYEQYF; CDR3 DNA: TGTGCCAGCAGCCCCTCAGCGGGAGGTTACGAGCAGTACTTC
J gene: TRBJ2-1; clone size: NA; V gene: TRBV24-1; D gene: NA; CDR3 protein: CATSRSTSYNEQFF; CDR3 DNA: TGTGCCACCAGCCGATCCACTAGTTACAATGAGCAGTTCTTC
J gene: TRBJ2-3; clone size: NA; V gene: TRBV23-1; D gene: NA; CDR3 protein: CASSQHPGLSDTDTQYF; CDR3 DNA: TGCGCCAGCAGTCAACACCCGGGACTCAGCGACACAGATACGCAGTATTTT
J gene: TRBJ1-5; clone size: once; V gene: TRBV28; D gene: TRBD1; CDR3 protein: CASSFPGTGQRRNQPQHF; CDR3 DNA: TGTGCCAGCAGTTTTCCAGGGACAGGGCAACGTAGGAATCAGCCCCAGCATTTT
J gene: TRBJ2-7; clone size: NA; V gene: TRBV7-2; D gene: TRBD1; CDR3 protein: CASSPPGQGFIYEQYF; CDR3 DNA: TGTGCCAGCAGCCCTCCGGGACAGGGATTTATCTACGAGCAGTACTTC
J gene: TRBJ2-1; clone size: NA; V gene: TRBV30; D gene: TRBD2; CDR3 protein: CAWSGTSGYNEQFF; CDR3 DNA: TGTGCCTGGAGTGGGACTAGCGGCTACAATGAGCAGTTCTTC
J gene: TRBJ1-5; clone size: NA; V gene: TRBV12-3/TRBV12-4; D gene: NA; CDR3 protein: CASSFGYNNQPQHF; CDR3 DNA: TGTGCCAGCAGTTTTGGGTATAACAATCAGCCCCAGCATTTT
J gene: TRBJ1-5; clone size: NA; V gene: TRBV18; D gene: NA; CDR3 protein: CASSPSADQPQHF; CDR3 DNA: TGTGCCAGCTCACCGTCGGCTGATCAGCCCCAGCATTTT
J gene: TRBJ1-5; clone size: few; V gene: TRBV3-1; D gene: NA; CDR3 protein: CASSQTNQPQHF; CDR3 DNA: TGTGCCAGCAGCCAGACTAATCAGCCCCAGCATTTT
J gene: TRBJ1-5; clone size: once; V gene: TRBV12-3/TRBV12-4; D gene: TRBD1; CDR3 protein: CASSMTGGYQPQHF; CDR3 DNA: TGTGCCAGCAGCATGACAGGGGGTTATCAGCCCCAGCATTTT
J gene: TRBJ2-3; clone size: NA; V gene: TRBV7-2; D gene: NA; CDR3 protein: CASSLGLITDTQYF; CDR3 DNA: TGTGCCAGCAGCTTAGGGCTTATCACAGATACGCAGTATTTT
J gene: TRBJ2-3; clone size: NA; V gene: TRBV14; D gene: TRBD2; CDR3 protein: CASSQNGRAADTQYF; CDR3 DNA: TGTGCCAGCAGCCAAAACGGGAGGGCCGCAGATACGCAGTATTTT
J gene: TRBJ2-7; clone size: NA; V gene: TRBV12-3/TRBV12-4; D gene: NA; CDR3 protein: CASRLGGTPDEQYF; CDR3 DNA: TGTGCCAGCAGGCTCGGAGGGACTCCCGACGAGCAGTACTTC
J gene: TRBJ2-3; clone size: NA; V gene: TRBV30; D gene: NA; CDR3 protein: CAWRAVKGTDTQYF; CDR3 DNA: TGTGCCTGGAGGGCGGTAAAGGGCACAGATACGCAGTATTTT
J gene: TRBJ2-3; clone size: NA; V gene: TRBV29-1; D gene: TRBD2; CDR3 protein: CSGLGWTSGDTQYF; CDR3 DNA: TGCAGCGGCCTCGGATGGACTAGCGGCGATACGCAGTATTTT
J gene: TRBJ2-5; clone size: few; V gene: TRBV5-1; D gene: TRBD1; CDR3 protein: CASSLDRGGETQYF; CDR3 DNA: TGTGCCAGCAGCTTAGACAGGGGCGGGGAGACCCAGTACTTC
J gene: TRBJ2-7; clone size: NA; V gene: TRBV12-3/TRBV12-4; D gene: TRBD2; CDR3 protein: CASGLSGSSYEQYF; CDR3 DNA: TGTGCCAGCGGCCTTAGCGGGAGCTCCTACGAGCAGTACTTC